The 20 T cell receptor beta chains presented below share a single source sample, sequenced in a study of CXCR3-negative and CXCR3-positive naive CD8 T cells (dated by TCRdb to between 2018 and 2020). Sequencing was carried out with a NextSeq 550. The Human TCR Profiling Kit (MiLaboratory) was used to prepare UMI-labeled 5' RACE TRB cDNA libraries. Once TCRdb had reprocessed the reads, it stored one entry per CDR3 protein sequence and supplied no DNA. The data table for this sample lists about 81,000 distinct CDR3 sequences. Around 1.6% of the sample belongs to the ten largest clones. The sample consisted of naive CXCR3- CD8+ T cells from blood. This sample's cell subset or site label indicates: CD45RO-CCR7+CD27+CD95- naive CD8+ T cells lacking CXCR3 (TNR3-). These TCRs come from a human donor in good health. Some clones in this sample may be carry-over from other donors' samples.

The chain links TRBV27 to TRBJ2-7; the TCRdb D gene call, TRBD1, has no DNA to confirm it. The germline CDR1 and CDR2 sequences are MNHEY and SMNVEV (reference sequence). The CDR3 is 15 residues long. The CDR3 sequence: CASSPRGGSLYEQYF.

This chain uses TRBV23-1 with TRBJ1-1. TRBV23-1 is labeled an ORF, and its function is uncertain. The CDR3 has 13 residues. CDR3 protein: CASRTRPNTEAFF.

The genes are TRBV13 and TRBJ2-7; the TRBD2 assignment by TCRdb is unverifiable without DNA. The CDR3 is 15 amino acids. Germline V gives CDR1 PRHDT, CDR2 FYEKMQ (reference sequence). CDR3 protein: CASSLPTSGTYEQYF.

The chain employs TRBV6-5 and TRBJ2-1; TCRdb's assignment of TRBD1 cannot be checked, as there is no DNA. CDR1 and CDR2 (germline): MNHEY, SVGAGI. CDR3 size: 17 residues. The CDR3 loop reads CASSFTTGTGGNNEQFF.

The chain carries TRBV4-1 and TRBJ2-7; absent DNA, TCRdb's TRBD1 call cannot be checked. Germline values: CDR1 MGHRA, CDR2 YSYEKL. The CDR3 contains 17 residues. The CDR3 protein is CASSRAAAGQASYEQYF.

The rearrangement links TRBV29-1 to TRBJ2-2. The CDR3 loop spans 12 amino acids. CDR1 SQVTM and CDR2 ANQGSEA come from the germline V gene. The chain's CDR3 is CSVSEPTGELFF.

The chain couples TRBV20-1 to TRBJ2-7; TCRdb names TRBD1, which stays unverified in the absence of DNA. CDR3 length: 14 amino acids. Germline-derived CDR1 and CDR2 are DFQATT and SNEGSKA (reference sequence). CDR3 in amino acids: CSASGTGPYYEQYF.

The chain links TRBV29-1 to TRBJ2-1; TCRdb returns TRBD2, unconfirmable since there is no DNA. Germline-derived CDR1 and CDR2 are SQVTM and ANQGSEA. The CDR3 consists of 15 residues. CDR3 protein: CSVEEGLTSGNEQFF.

The CDR3: CASSLRGRQPQHF. J is TRBJ1-5 and V is TRBV28. Germline CDR1 and CDR2: MDHEN and SYDVKM. The CDR3 loop spans 13 amino acids.

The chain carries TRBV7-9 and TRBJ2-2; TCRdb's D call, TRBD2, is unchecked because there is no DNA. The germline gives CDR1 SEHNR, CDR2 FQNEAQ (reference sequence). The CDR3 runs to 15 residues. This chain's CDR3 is CASSSLAGDAGELFF.

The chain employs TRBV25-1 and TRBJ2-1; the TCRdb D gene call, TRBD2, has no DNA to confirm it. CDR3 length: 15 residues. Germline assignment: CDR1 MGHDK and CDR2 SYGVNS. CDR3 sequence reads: CASSEWGLAGNEQFF.

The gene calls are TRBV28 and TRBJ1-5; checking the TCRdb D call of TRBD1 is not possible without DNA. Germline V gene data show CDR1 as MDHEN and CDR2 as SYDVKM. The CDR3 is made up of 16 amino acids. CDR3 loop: CASSLSAGDSNQPQHF.

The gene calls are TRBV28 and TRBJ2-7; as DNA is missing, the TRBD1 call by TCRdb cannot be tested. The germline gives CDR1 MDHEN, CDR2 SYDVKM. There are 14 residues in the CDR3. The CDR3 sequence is CASSLDRGLYEQYF.

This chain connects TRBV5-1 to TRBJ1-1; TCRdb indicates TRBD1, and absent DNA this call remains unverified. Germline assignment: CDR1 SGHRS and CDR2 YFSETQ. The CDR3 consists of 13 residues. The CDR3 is CASRQGLGTEAFF.

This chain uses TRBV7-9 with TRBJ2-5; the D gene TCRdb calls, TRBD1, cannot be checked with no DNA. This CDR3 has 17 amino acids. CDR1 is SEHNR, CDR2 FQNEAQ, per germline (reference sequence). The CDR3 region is CASSINAINPGQETQYF. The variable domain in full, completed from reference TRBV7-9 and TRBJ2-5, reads DTGVSQNPRHKITKRGQNVTFRCDPISEHNRLYWYRQTLGQGPEFLTYFQNEAQLEKSRLLSDRFSAERPKGSFSTLEIQRTEQGDSAMYLCASSINAINPGQETQYFGPGTRLLVL.

CDR3: CASSLTFGGEETQYF. This chain links TRBV7-3 with TRBJ2-5; TCRdb returns TRBD1, unconfirmable since there is no DNA. The germline CDR1 and CDR2 sequences are SGHTA and FQGTGA. The CDR3 is made up of 15 amino acids.

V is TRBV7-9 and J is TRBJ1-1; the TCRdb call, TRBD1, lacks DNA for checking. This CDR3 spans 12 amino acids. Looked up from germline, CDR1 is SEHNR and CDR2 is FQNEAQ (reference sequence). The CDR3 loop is CASSLTGSEAFF.

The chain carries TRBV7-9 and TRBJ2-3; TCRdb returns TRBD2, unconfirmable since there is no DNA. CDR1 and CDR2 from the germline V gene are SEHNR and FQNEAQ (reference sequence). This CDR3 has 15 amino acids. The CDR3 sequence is CASSLTPRSTDTQYF.

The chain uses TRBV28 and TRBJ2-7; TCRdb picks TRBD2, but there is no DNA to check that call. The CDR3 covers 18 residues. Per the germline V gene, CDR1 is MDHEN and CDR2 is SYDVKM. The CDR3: CASSLPYGLARDPYEQYF.

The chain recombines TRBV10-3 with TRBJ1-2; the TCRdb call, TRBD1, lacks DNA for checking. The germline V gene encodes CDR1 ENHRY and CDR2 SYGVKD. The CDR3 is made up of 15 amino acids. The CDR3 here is CAISESRDSYYGYTF.